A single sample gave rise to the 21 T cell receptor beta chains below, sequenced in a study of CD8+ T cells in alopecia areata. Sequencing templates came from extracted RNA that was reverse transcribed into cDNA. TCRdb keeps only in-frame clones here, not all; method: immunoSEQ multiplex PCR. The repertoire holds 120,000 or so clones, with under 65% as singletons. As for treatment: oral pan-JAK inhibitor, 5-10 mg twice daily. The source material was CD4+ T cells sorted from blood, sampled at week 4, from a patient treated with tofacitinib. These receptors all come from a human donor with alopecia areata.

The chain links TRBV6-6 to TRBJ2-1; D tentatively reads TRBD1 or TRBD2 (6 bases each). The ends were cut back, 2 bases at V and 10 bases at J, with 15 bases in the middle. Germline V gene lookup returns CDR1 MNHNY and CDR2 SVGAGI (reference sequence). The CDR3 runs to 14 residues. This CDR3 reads CASSYLQRGGEQFF. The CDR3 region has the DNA TGTGCCAGCAGTTACCTCCAGAGAGGGGGGGAGCAGTTCTTC.

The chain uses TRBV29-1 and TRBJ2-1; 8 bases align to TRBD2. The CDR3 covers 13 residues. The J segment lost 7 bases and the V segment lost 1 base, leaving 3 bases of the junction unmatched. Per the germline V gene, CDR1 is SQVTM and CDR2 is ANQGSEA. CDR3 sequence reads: CSVEAGGKNEQFF. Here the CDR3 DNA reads TGCAGCGTTGAAGCGGGGGGGAAAAATGAGCAGTTCTTC.

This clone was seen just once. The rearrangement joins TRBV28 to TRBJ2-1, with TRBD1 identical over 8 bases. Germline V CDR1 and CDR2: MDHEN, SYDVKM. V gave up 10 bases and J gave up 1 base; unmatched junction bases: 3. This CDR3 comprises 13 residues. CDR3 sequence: CAIRTGSYNEQFF. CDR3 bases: TGTGCCATCCGGACAGGGTCCTACAATGAGCAGTTCTTC.

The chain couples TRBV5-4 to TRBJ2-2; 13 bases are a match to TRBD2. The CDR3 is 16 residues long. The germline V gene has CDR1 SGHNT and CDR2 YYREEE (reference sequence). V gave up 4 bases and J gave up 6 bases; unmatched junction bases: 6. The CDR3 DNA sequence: TGTGCCAGCAGCGATGGGACTAGCGGGGTGTCCGGGGAGCTGTTTTTT. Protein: CASSDGTSGVSGELFF.

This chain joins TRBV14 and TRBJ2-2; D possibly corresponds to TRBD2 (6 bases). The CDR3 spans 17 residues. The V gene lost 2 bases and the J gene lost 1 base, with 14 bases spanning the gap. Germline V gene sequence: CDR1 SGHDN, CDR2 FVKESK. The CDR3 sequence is CASSQFRDSQNTGELFF. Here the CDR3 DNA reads TGTGCCAGCAGCCAATTTAGGGACTCCCAGAACACCGGGGAGCTGTTTTTT.

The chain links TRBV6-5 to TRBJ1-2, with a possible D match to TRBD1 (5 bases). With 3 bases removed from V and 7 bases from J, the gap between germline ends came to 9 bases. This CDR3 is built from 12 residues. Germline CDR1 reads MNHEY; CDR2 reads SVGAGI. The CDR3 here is CASSYPQGGYTF. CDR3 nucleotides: TGTGCCAGCAGTTATCCTCAGGGTGGCTACACCTTC.

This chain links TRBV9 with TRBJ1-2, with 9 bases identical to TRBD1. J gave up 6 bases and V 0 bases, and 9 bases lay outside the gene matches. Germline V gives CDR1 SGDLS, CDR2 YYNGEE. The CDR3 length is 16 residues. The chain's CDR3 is CASSVGRPGQGNGYTF. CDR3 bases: TGTGCCAGCAGCGTAGGTCGTCCGGGACAGGGAAATGGCTACACCTTC.

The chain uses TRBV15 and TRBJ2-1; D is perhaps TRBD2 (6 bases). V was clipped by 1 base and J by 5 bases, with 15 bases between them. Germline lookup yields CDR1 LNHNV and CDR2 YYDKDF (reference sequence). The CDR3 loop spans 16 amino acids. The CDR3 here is CATSRVRASANNEQFF. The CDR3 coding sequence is TGTGCCACCAGCAGAGTCAGGGCTAGCGCAAACAATGAGCAGTTCTTC.

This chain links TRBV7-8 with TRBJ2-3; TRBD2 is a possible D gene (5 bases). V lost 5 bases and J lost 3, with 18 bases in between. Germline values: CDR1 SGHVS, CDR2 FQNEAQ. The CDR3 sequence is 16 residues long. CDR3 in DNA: TGTGCCAGCAGCCCCCGCGTGGAGCGGCGAACAGATACGCAGTATTTT. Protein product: CASSPRVERRTDTQYF.

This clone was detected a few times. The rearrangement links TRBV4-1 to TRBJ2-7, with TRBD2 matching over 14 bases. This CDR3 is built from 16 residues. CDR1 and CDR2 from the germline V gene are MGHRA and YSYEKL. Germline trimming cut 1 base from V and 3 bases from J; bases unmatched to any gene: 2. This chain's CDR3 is CASSQGTSGGFYEQYF. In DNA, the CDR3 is TGCGCCAGCAGCCAAGGGACTAGCGGGGGGTTCTACGAGCAGTACTTC.

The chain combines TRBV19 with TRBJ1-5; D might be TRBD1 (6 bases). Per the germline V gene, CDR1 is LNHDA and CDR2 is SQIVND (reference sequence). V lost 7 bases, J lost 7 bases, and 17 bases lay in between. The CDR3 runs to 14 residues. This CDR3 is CASTWGARGQPQHF. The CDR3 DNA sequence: TGTGCCAGTACATGGGGGGCGCGAGGGCAGCCCCAGCATTTT. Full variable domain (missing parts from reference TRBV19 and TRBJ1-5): DGGITQSPKYLFRKEGQNVTLSCEQNLNHDAMYWYRQDPGQGLRLIYYSQIVNDFQKGDIAEGYSVSREKKESFPLTVTSAQKNPTAFYLCASTWGARGQPQHFGDGTRLSIL.

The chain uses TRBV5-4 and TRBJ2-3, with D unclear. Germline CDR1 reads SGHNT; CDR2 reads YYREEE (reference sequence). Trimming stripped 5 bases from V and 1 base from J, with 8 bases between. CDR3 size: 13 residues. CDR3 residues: CASRQQGTDTQYF. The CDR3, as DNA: TGTGCCAGCAGACAGCAAGGCACAGATACGCAGTATTTT.

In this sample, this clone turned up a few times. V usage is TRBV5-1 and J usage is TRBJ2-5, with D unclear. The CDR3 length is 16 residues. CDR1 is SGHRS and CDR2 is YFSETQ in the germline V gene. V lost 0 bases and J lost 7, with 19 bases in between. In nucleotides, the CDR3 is TGCGCCAGCAGCTTGGCCCCTTGGCAGAAGAACTGGACCCAGTACTTC. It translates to CASSLAPWQKNWTQYF.

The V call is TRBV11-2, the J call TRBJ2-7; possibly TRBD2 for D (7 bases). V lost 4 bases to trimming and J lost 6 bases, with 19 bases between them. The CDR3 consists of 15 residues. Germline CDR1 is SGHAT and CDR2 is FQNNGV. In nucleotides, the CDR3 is TGTGCCAGCAGCTCCCTCCCGGGGGGCTTGTTCGAGCAGTACTTC. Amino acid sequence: CASSSLPGGLFEQYF.

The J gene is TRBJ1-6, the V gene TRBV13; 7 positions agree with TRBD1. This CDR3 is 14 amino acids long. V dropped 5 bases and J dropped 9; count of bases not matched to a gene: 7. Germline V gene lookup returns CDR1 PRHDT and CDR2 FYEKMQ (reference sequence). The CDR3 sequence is CASSPDRVGSPLHF. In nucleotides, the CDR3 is TGTGCCAGCAGCCCCGACAGGGTCGGTTCACCCCTCCACTTT.

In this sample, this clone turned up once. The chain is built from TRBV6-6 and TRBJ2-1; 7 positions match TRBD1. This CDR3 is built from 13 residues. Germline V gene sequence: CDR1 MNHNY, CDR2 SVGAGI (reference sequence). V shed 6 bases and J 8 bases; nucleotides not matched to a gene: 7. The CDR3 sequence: CASRRQGIDEQFF. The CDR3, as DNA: TGTGCCAGCAGGAGACAGGGAATCGATGAGCAGTTCTTC.

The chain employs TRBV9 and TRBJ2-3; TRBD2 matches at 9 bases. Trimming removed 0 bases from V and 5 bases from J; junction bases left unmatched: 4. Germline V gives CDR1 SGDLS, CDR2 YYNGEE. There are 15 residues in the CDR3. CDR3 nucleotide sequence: TGTGCCAGCAGCGTAGTAGCGGGGGACGGAGATACGCAGTATTTT. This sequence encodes CASSVVAGDGDTQYF.

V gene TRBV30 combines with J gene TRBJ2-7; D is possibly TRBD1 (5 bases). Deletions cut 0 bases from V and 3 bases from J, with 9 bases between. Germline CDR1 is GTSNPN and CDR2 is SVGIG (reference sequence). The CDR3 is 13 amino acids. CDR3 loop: CAWSVLGLYEQYF. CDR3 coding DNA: TGTGCCTGGAGTGTATTGGGGCTCTACGAGCAGTACTTC.

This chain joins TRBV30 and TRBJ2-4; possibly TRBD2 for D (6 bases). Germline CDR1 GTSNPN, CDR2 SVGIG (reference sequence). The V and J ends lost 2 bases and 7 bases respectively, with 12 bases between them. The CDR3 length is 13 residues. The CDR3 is CAWSLKEGNIQYF. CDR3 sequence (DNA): TGTGCCTGGAGTTTAAAGGAGGGTAACATTCAGTACTTC.

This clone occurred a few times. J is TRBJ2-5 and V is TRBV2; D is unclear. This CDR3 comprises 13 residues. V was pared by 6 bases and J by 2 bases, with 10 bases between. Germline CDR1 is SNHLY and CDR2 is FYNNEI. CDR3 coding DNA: TGTGCCAGCAGATCGGGCTTTCAAGAGACCCAGTACTTC. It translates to CASRSGFQETQYF.

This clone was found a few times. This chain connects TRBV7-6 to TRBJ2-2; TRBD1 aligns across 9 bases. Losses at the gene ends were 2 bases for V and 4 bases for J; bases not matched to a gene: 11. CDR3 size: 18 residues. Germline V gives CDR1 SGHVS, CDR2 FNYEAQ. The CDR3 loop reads CASSLSPGTGLSTGELFF. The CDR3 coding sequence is TGTGCCAGCAGCTTATCCCCCGGGACAGGGTTATCCACCGGGGAGCTGTTTTTT. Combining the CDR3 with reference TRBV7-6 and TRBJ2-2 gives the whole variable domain GAGVSQSPRYKVTKRGQDVALRCDPISGHVSLYWYRQALGQGPEFLTYFNYEAQQDKSGLPNDRFSAERPEGSISTLTIQRTEQRDSAMYRCASSLSPGTGLSTGELFFGEGSRLTVL.